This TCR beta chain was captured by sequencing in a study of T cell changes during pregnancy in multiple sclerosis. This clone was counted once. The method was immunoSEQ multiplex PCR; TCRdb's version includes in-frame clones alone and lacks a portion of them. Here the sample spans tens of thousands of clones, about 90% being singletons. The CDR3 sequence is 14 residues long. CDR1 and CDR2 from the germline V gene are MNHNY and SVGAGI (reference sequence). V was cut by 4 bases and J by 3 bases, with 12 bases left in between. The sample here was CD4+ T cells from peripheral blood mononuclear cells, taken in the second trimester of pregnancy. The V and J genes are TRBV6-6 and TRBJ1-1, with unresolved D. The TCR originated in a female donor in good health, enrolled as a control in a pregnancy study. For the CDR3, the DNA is TGTGCCAGCAGTTTTACAGAACCTTACACTGAAGCTTTCTTT. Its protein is CASSFTEPYTEAFF.